This T cell receptor (beta chain) stems from a study of blood T cells in healthy people across ages. The use of a sample-barcoded 5' primer and a J-beta primer mix characterized a second PCR of 7 to 11 cycles. The template-switch adaptor was a 5' adaptor with 12 random nucleotides. It tagged each cDNA molecule. TCRdb processed the 5' RACE reads anew with MiXCR; each CDR3 protein has one entry. The profile shows approximately 820,000 distinct CDR3 sequences, around 42% of them singletons. CDR3 length: 15 amino acids. CDR1 is MNHEY and CDR2 is SVGEGT in the germline V gene. Trimming removed 6 bases at V and 1 base at J, with 13 bases between. Study-wide points: TCR beta diversity, measured per million T cells, fell in a roughly linear way with age. Among long-lived donors, naive CD4+ cells were more numerous and diversity higher than in aged donors.

About this clonotype: What it recognizes is unknown.

The rearrangement uses TRBV6-2 or TRBV6-3 and TRBJ1-5, with D unresolved. This TCR was recovered from a man aged 55 to 69 in good health. Sample: blood. DNA for the CDR3: TGTGCCAGCAGACGATCGTCGGGAAGCAATCAGCCCCAGCATTTT. This gives the protein CASRRSSGSNQPQHF.